Listed below are T cell receptor beta chains from one sample, sequenced in a study of blood T cell repertoires in COVID-19. TCRdb's table, derived via immunoSEQ multiplex PCR, lists solely in-frame clones and lacks some. This table holds under 65,000 clones, 80% to 90% found once. The specimen was peripheral blood. The origin of the receptors is a man in his 60s with COVID-19, enrolled during active disease. Each CDR3 is given with its conserved first and last residue. A D gene is named only where the DNA matches it firmly. The size field is filled for only some rows; it gives once, few, many or a size class.

j_call d_call v_call clone_size cdr3_nt cdr3_aa
TRBJ1-2 TRBD1 TRBV18 NA TGTGCCAGCTCACCAATCGGACAGGGTAACTATGGCTACACCTTC CASSPIGQGNYGYTF
TRBJ2-7 NA TRBV11-3 NA TGTGCCAGCAGCCGTCCCGGTGTATCCCACTACGAGCAGTACTTC CASSRPGVSHYEQYF
TRBJ2-1 TRBD2 TRBV14 NA TGTGCCAGCAGCCCTAGCGGGAGCTCCTACAATGAGCAGTTCTTC CASSPSGSSYNEQFF
TRBJ2-1 TRBD2 TRBV11-3 NA TGTGCCAGCAGCTTTGGACTAGAAACCTACAATGAGCAGTTCTTC CASSFGLETYNEQFF
TRBJ2-7 NA TRBV5-1 NA TGCGCCAGCAGCTTTAGCGACGGCTACGAGCAGTACTTC CASSFSDGYEQYF
TRBJ1-2 NA TRBV7-8 NA TGTGCCAGCAGCTTAGTTTTGAGGTCAACGGGAGGCTACACCTTC CASSLVLRSTGGYTF
TRBJ2-7 NA TRBV4-3 NA TGCGCCAGCAGCCAAGATGTCGGGTTCCGGCAGTACTTC CASSQDVGFRQYF
TRBJ2-4 NA TRBV3-1/TRBV3-2 NA TGTGCCAGCAGCCCCAAAAAGGAGGTAGCCAAAAACATTCAGTACTTC CASSPKKEVAKNIQYF
TRBJ1-1 TRBD1 TRBV29-1 NA TGCAGCGTGACAGGGGTTGGGACCACTGAAGCTTTCTTT CSVTGVGTTEAFF
TRBJ1-3 NA TRBV10-3 NA TGTGCCATCAGTGAGGCAGGGGCTGGAAACACCATATATTTT CAISEAGAGNTIYF
TRBJ1-6 NA TRBV19 NA TGTGCCAGTAGTACCATAAAAACAGGACGAGATTCACCCCTCCACTTT CASSTIKTGRDSPLHF
TRBJ2-3 TRBD2 TRBV6-5 NA TGTGCCAGCAGTCGGGGGGGCAGCACAGATACGCAGTATTTT CASSRGGSTDTQYF
TRBJ2-5 TRBD2 TRBV6-5 NA TGTGCCAGCAGTTCCCTAGCGGGGGGGCAGGAGACCCAGTACTTC CASSSLAGGQETQYF
TRBJ1-6 TRBD1 TRBV6-5 NA TGTGCCAGCAGGGCAGGGGGCTCCTATAATTCACCCCTCCACTTT CASRAGGSYNSPLHF
TRBJ2-7 TRBD2 TRBV5-1 NA TGCGCCAGCAGCCCCAGGGGGACTAGCGGAGCCTACGAGCAGTACTTC CASSPRGTSGAYEQYF
TRBJ2-3 NA TRBV6-6 NA TGTGCCAGCAGTCCCCGGGCAGGGGGCACAGATACGCAGTATTTT CASSPRAGGTDTQYF
TRBJ1-3 NA TRBV6-6 NA TGTGCCAGCCGAAACAAGGGAGGCGACTCTGGAAACACCATATATTTT CASRNKGGDSGNTIYF
TRBJ2-5 NA TRBV13 NA TGTGCCAGCAGCCGGGGAGAGGACGGGACCCAGTACTTC CASSRGEDGTQYF
TRBJ2-5 NA TRBV5-1 NA TGCGCCAGCAGCTTTAACCTGCACAGGGATCAAGAGACCCAGTACTTC CASSFNLHRDQETQYF
TRBJ2-5 NA TRBV3-1/TRBV3-2 NA TGTGCCAGCAGCCGGAGGGAAGAGACCCAGTACTTC CASSRREETQYF
TRBJ1-2 TRBD1 TRBV9 NA TGTGCCAGCAGCGAGGACAGGGGTACCTATGGCTACACCTTC CASSEDRGTYGYTF
TRBJ2-5 TRBD1 TRBV5-5 NA TGTGCCAGCAGCTTTAGACAGGGGGCGGGCCAAGAGACCCAGTACTTC CASSFRQGAGQETQYF
TRBJ1-1 NA TRBV30 NA TGTGCCTGGAGTGTACGGGGGGGCACTGAAGCTTTCTTT CAWSVRGGTEAFF
TRBJ2-3 TRBD1 TRBV3-1/TRBV3-2 NA TGTGCCAGCAGCACCGGGACAGGGAGACCAGATACGCAGTATTTT CASSTGTGRPDTQYF
TRBJ2-7 NA TRBV6-2/TRBV6-3 NA TGTGCCAGCAGCCTACAGGGATACGAGCAGTACTTC CASSLQGYEQYF
TRBJ2-1 TRBD1 TRBV9 NA TGTGCCAGCAGCGTAGGTGTGACAGGGACGGGCAATGAGCAGTTCTTC CASSVGVTGTGNEQFF
TRBJ2-3 NA TRBV3-1/TRBV3-2 NA TGTGCCAGCAGCCAAGGCGGGGCCCGAGATACGCAGTATTTT CASSQGGARDTQYF
TRBJ2-1 NA TRBV7-9 few TGTGCCAGCAGCTTAACGGGGGTCTACAATGAGCAGTTCTTC CASSLTGVYNEQFF
TRBJ1-4 NA TRBV6-5 NA TGTGCCAGTTACAGGGTTCCAAATGAAAAACTGTTTTTT CASYRVPNEKLFF
TRBJ2-1 NA TRBV11-2 NA TGTGCCAGCAGCCGAAGCGGGTACGGTTACAATGAGCAGTTCTTC CASSRSGYGYNEQFF
TRBJ2-7 TRBD1 TRBV2 NA TGTGCCAGCAGGGATCCGGGACAGTTATACGAGCAGTACTTC CASRDPGQLYEQYF
TRBJ1-1 NA TRBV11-2 NA TGTGCCAGCAGCAATCCAGAGGTTTTTTCTGAAGCTTTCTTT CASSNPEVFSEAFF
TRBJ2-4 TRBD2 TRBV18 NA TGTGCCAGCGGGACTAGCGGGCGGGAAAACATTCAGTACTTC CASGTSGRENIQYF
TRBJ2-7 TRBD1 TRBV23-1 once TGCGCCAGCAGTCAATCGCTCGTAATCGGGACAGGAAACTACGAGCAGTACTTC CASSQSLVIGTGNYEQYF
TRBJ2-7 TRBD1 TRBV11-3 NA TGTGCCAGCAGTTCATCGGGACAGGGGTTAGTTGAGCAGTACTTC CASSSSGQGLVEQYF
TRBJ1-2 TRBD1 TRBV13 NA TGTGCCAGCAGCTTCCGGGACAGGAATGGCTACACCTTC CASSFRDRNGYTF
TRBJ2-7 TRBD2 TRBV5-5 NA TGTGCCAGCAGCCCTGGGACTAGCGGGAGGGCCCACGAGCAGTACTTC CASSPGTSGRAHEQYF
TRBJ2-5 NA TRBV7-9 once TGTGCCAGCAGCTTAGTTACGGCAGGGGAGACCCAGTACTTC CASSLVTAGETQYF
TRBJ1-5 TRBD1 TRBV6-1 NA TGTGCCAGCAGTGCCTTGGATAGAACAGGGGTGGGTCAGCCCCAGCATTTT CASSALDRTGVGQPQHF
TRBJ1-3 TRBD1 TRBV3-1/TRBV3-2 once TGTGCCAGCAGCCGAAATCAGGTCGGGAGTACCCAGGGGGGCACCATATATTTT CASSRNQVGSTQGGTIYF
TRBJ2-1 TRBD2 TRBV7-2 NA TGTGCCAGCAGCTCCACTAGCGGGTTTAATGAGCAGTTCTTC CASSSTSGFNEQFF
TRBJ2-1 TRBD2 TRBV12-5 NA TGTGCTAGTGGTTCCTCCGGTGGACTAGCCCTCAATGAGCAGTTCTTC CASGSSGGLALNEQFF
TRBJ2-5 TRBD1 TRBV5-4 NA TGTGCCAGCAGCTTGGGACAGGGAATGGAGACCCAGTACTTC CASSLGQGMETQYF
TRBJ1-1 NA TRBV2 NA TGTGCCAGCGTCAGGGGAGGGGCTGAAGCTTTCTTT CASVRGGAEAFF
TRBJ2-1 TRBD2 TRBV7-3 NA TGTGCCAGCAGCGGGGGGACTAGCGGGAATGAGCAGTTCTTC CASSGGTSGNEQFF
TRBJ2-5 NA TRBV5-4 NA TGTGCCAGCACCTCTCGCGCCGGGTCTCCTCAGTACTTC CASTSRAGSPQYF
TRBJ2-7 TRBD2 TRBV5-5 NA TGTGCCAGCAGCGACGGGACTAGCCTACTCTACGAGCAGTACTTC CASSDGTSLLYEQYF
TRBJ2-5 TRBD1 TRBV6-5 NA TGTGCCAGCAGTTACTACAGGGGTGGGGAAGAGACCCAGTACTTC CASSYYRGGEETQYF
TRBJ1-4 NA TRBV10-3 NA TGTGCCATCAGTTCGAATGAAAAACTGTTTTTT CAISSNEKLFF
TRBJ1-5 NA TRBV15 NA TGTGCCACCAGCAGAGAAGCCAATCAGCCCCAGCATTTT CATSREANQPQHF